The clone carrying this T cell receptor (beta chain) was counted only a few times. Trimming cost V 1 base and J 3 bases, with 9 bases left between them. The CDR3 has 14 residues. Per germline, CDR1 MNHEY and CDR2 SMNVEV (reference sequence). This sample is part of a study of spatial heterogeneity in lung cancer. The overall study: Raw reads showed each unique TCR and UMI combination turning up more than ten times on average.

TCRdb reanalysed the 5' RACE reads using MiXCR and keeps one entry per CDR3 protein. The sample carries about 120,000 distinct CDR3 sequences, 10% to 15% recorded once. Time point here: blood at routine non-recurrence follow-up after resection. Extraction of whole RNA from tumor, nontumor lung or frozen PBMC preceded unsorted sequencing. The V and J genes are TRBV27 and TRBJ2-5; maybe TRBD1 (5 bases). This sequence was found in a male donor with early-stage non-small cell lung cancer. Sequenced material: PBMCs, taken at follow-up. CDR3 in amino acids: CASSLWAGKETQYF. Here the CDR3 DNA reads TGTGCCAGCAGTTTATGGGCAGGGAAAGAGACCCAGTACTTC.